These T cell receptor beta chains were read from a single sample in a study of response to subunit inactivated influenza vaccine. TCRdb passed the RT-PCR reads through MiXCR, listing each CDR3 protein once. Of hundreds of thousands of distinct CDR3 sequences listed, approximately 23% were seen once; the top ten hold about 9.4%. This specimen was PBMCs from blood, taken about 20 months after vaccination. The receptors come from a man aged 50 to 69 who received an inactivated influenza vaccine. The CDR3 runs from the conserved cysteine through the conserved F or W. The order of the fields is CDR3 length, D gene, clone size, J gene, V gene, CDR3 protein, CDR3 DNA. A D gene is named only where the DNA matches it firmly. Size values are once, few and many counts, or a class for expanded clones, and some rows have none.

cdr3_length: 16; d_call: .; clone_size: few; j_call: TRBJ1-3; v_call: TRBV20-1; cdr3_aa: CSARDLVGQVGNTIYF; cdr3_nt: TGCAGTGCTAGAGATTTGGTGGGACAAGTTGGAAACACCATATATTTT
cdr3_length: 16; d_call: TRBD1; clone_size: .; j_call: TRBJ2-7; v_call: TRBV10-3; cdr3_aa: CAISEMPGQSSYEQYF; cdr3_nt: TGTGCCATCAGTGAGATGCCGGGACAGAGCTCCTACGAGCAGTACTTC
cdr3_length: 13; d_call: .; clone_size: few; j_call: TRBJ2-7; v_call: TRBV29-1; cdr3_aa: CSVGGRVSYEQYF; cdr3_nt: TGCAGCGTTGGGGGCAGGGTATCCTACGAGCAGTACTTC
cdr3_length: 15; d_call: .; clone_size: many; j_call: TRBJ1-4; v_call: TRBV5-1; cdr3_aa: CASSLFGETNEKLFF; cdr3_nt: TGCGCCAGCAGCTTGTTCGGTGAGACTAATGAAAAACTGTTTTTT
cdr3_length: 14; d_call: TRBD1; clone_size: few; j_call: TRBJ1-2; v_call: TRBV12-3/TRBV12-4; cdr3_aa: CASSLTDRGGGYTF; cdr3_nt: TGTGCCAGCAGTCTAACGGACAGGGGGGGCGGCTACACCTTC
cdr3_length: 13; d_call: .; clone_size: few; j_call: TRBJ2-7; v_call: TRBV4-1; cdr3_aa: CASSQEGLYEQYF; cdr3_nt: TGCGCCAGCAGCCAAGAGGGTTTGTACGAGCAGTACTTC
cdr3_length: 17; d_call: TRBD2; clone_size: few; j_call: TRBJ2-4; v_call: TRBV12-5; cdr3_aa: CASGLVPSSGRENIQYF; cdr3_nt: TGTGCTAGTGGTTTGGTACCAAGTAGCGGGAGGGAAAACATTCAGTACTTC
cdr3_length: 15; d_call: .; clone_size: few; j_call: TRBJ1-2; v_call: TRBV4-3; cdr3_aa: CASSQDLGVDYGYTF; cdr3_nt: TGCGCCAGCAGCCAAGATCTAGGGGTGGACTATGGCTACACCTTC
cdr3_length: 13; d_call: .; clone_size: .; j_call: TRBJ1-1; v_call: TRBV5-1; cdr3_aa: CASSAATNTEAFF; cdr3_nt: TGCGCCAGCAGCGCTGCAACTAACACTGAAGCTTTCTTT
cdr3_length: 17; d_call: .; clone_size: .; j_call: TRBJ2-1; v_call: TRBV7-2; cdr3_aa: CASSSLSGGSSYNEQFF; cdr3_nt: TGTGCCAGCAGCTCCCTCTCAGGGGGGAGCTCCTACAATGAGCAGTTCTTC
cdr3_length: 15; d_call: TRBD1; clone_size: few; j_call: TRBJ1-5; v_call: TRBV6-2/TRBV6-3; cdr3_aa: CASTADRDSNQPQHF; cdr3_nt: TGTGCCAGCACCGCGGACAGGGATAGCAATCAGCCCCAGCATTTT
cdr3_length: 13; d_call: .; clone_size: few; j_call: TRBJ1-6; v_call: TRBV20-1; cdr3_aa: CSARPEGNSPLHF; cdr3_nt: TGCAGTGCTAGGCCGGAGGGGAATTCACCCCTCCACTTT
cdr3_length: 15; d_call: .; clone_size: .; j_call: TRBJ2-7; v_call: TRBV4-3; cdr3_aa: CASSQDPEGVYEQYF; cdr3_nt: TGCGCCAGCAGCCAAGATCCTGAAGGGGTTTACGAGCAGTACTTC
cdr3_length: 18; d_call: .; clone_size: .; j_call: TRBJ2-1; v_call: TRBV21-1; cdr3_aa: CASSKGDSRLAGIRGQFF; cdr3_nt: TGTGCCAGCAGCAAAGGTGACAGCAGACTAGCGGGAATTCGCGGGCAGTTCTTC
cdr3_length: 16; d_call: .; clone_size: few; j_call: TRBJ2-2; v_call: TRBV9; cdr3_aa: CASSVAQGHNTGELFF; cdr3_nt: TGTGCCAGCAGCGTAGCACAGGGACACAACACCGGGGAGCTGTTTTTT
cdr3_length: 13; d_call: .; clone_size: few; j_call: TRBJ1-1; v_call: TRBV6-1; cdr3_aa: CASIGNMNTEAFF; cdr3_nt: TGTGCCAGCATTGGCAACATGAACACTGAAGCTTTCTTT
cdr3_length: 19; d_call: TRBD2; clone_size: few; j_call: TRBJ2-2; v_call: TRBV29-1; cdr3_aa: CSVVLTGTSGGGVAGELFF; cdr3_nt: TGCAGCGTTGTTCTCACCGGGACTAGCGGAGGAGGGGTGGCCGGGGAGCTGTTTTTT
cdr3_length: 12; d_call: .; clone_size: few; j_call: TRBJ2-1; v_call: TRBV20-1; cdr3_aa: CSARDNLVEQFF; cdr3_nt: TGCAGTGCTAGAGATAACCTGGTTGAGCAGTTCTTC
cdr3_length: 17; d_call: .; clone_size: .; j_call: TRBJ1-3; v_call: TRBV20-1; cdr3_aa: CSARDEPDRGSGNTIYF; cdr3_nt: TGCAGTGCTAGAGATGAGCCGGACAGAGGCTCTGGAAACACCATATATTTT
cdr3_length: 14; d_call: .; clone_size: .; j_call: TRBJ2-1; v_call: TRBV14; cdr3_aa: CASSQDLGSNEQFF; cdr3_nt: TGTGCCAGCAGCCAGGACTTGGGGAGCAATGAGCAGTTCTTC
cdr3_length: 13; d_call: .; clone_size: many; j_call: TRBJ2-1; v_call: TRBV11-3; cdr3_aa: CASSLGSYNEQFF; cdr3_nt: TGTGCCAGCAGCTTAGGGTCCTACAATGAGCAGTTCTTC
cdr3_length: 16; d_call: TRBD1; clone_size: .; j_call: TRBJ1-5; v_call: TRBV20-1; cdr3_aa: CSARDSGQGSGGPQHF; cdr3_nt: TGCAGTGCTAGAGATTCAGGACAGGGTTCGGGGGGGCCCCAGCATTTT
cdr3_length: 14; d_call: .; clone_size: .; j_call: TRBJ1-1; v_call: TRBV29-1; cdr3_aa: CSVEELGTNTEAFF; cdr3_nt: TGCAGCGTTGAAGAGCTGGGCACGAACACTGAAGCTTTCTTT
cdr3_length: 13; d_call: .; clone_size: once; j_call: TRBJ2-7; v_call: TRBV7-9; cdr3_aa: CASSLAAGSEQYF; cdr3_nt: TGTGCCAGCAGCTTAGCTGCGGGTAGCGAGCAGTACTTC
cdr3_length: 17; d_call: .; clone_size: .; j_call: TRBJ2-2; v_call: TRBV5-1; cdr3_aa: CASSSRRPTQNTGELFF; cdr3_nt: TGCGCCAGCAGCTCCCGCAGGCCTACCCAGAACACCGGGGAGCTGTTTTTT
cdr3_length: 17; d_call: .; clone_size: .; j_call: TRBJ2-1; v_call: TRBV7-3; cdr3_aa: CASSQEESGEKANEQFF; cdr3_nt: TGTGCCAGCAGTCAAGAGGAGTCGGGGGAAAAGGCTAATGAGCAGTTCTTC
cdr3_length: 13; d_call: .; clone_size: .; j_call: TRBJ1-4; v_call: TRBV30; cdr3_aa: CAWSEIMEEKLFF; cdr3_nt: TGTGCCTGGAGTGAGATTATGGAGGAAAAACTGTTTTTT
cdr3_length: 14; d_call: .; clone_size: .; j_call: TRBJ2-2; v_call: TRBV19; cdr3_aa: CASSMQGPPGELFF; cdr3_nt: TGTGCCAGTAGTATGCAGGGTCCTCCCGGGGAGCTGTTTTTT
cdr3_length: 12; d_call: .; clone_size: few; j_call: TRBJ1-2; v_call: TRBV10-3; cdr3_aa: CAISQGYDGYTF; cdr3_nt: TGTGCCATCAGTCAGGGGTACGATGGCTACACCTTC
cdr3_length: 12; d_call: .; clone_size: many; j_call: TRBJ2-1; v_call: TRBV29-1; cdr3_aa: CSVRTGANEQFF; cdr3_nt: TGCAGCGTTCGGACTGGGGCCAATGAGCAGTTCTTC
cdr3_length: 13; d_call: TRBD1; clone_size: .; j_call: TRBJ1-4; v_call: TRBV7-2; cdr3_aa: CASSLRGREKLFF; cdr3_nt: TGTGCCAGCAGCTTAAGGGGGCGAGAAAAACTGTTTTTT